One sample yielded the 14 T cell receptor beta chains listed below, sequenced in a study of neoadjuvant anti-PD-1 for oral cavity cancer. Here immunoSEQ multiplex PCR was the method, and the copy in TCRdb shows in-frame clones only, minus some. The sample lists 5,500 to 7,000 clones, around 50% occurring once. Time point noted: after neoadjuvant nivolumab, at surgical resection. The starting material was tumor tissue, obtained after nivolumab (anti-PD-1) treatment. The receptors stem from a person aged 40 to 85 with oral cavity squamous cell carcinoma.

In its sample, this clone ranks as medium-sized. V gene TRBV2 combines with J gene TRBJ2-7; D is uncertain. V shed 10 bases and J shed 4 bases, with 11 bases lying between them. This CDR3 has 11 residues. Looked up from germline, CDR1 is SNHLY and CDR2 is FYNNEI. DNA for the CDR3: TGTGCCATCGTTAAATTATACGAGCAGTACTTC. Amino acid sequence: CAIVKLYEQYF.

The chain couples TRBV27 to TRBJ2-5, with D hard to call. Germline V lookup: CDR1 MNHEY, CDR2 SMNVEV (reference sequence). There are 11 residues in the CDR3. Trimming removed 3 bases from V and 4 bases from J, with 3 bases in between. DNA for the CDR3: TGTGCCAGCAGTTTCCGAGAGACCCAGTACTTC. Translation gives CASSFRETQYF.

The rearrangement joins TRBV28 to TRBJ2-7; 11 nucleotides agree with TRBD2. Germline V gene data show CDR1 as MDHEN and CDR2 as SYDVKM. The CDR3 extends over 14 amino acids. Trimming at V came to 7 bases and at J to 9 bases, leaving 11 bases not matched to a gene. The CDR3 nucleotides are TGTGCCAGCAACCCGGGACTAGCGGCAAGGGGGCAGTACTTC. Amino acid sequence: CASNPGLAARGQYF.

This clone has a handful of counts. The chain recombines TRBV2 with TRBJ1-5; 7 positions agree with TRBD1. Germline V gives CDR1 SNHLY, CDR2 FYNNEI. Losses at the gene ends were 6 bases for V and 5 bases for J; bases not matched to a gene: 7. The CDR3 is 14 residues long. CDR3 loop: CASRPTGADQPQHF. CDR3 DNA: TGTGCCAGCAGACCTACAGGGGCCGATCAGCCCCAGCATTTT.

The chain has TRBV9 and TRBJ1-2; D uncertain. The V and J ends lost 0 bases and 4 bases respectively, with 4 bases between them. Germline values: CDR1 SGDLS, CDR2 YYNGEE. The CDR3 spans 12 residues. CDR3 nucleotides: TGTGCCAGCAGCGTAGCCGGCTATGGCTACACCTTC. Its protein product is CASSVAGYGYTF.

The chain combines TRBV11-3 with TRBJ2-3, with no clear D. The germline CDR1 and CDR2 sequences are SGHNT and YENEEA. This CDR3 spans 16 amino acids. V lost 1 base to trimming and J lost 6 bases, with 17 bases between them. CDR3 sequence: CASSLASLPPGDTQYF. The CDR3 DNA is TGTGCCAGCAGCTTAGCCTCTTTGCCGCCCGGGGATACGCAGTATTTT.

The CDR3 DNA reads as TGCGCCAGCAGTGTCCTGGAACTTTCGAATGGGGCTTTCTTT. It is translated as CASSVLELSNGAFF. The chain links TRBV10-2 to TRBJ1-1, with D unresolved. This CDR3 contains 14 residues. V was trimmed by 4 bases and J by 11 bases, leaving 20 bases between them. Germline V gene data show CDR1 as WSHSY and CDR2 as SAAADI.

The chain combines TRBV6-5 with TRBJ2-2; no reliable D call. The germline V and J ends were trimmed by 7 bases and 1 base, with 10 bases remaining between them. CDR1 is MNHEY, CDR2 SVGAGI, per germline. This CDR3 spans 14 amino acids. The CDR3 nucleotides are TGTGCCAGCAAACCCCGCAGGAACACCGGGGAGCTGTTTTTT. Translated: CASKPRRNTGELFF.

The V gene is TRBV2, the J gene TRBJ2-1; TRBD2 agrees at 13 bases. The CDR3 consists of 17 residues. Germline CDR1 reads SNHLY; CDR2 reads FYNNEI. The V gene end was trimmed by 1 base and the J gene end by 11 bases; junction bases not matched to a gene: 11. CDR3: CASSEGRRGLAGEKQFF. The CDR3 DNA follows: TGTGCCAGCAGTGAAGGGCGTAGAGGACTAGCGGGGGAAAAGCAGTTCTTC.

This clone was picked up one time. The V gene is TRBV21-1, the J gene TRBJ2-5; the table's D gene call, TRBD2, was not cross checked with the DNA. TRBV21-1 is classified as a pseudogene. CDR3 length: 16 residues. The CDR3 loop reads CASSKCKAGGPETQYF. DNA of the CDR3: TGTGCCAGCAGCAAATGTAAAGCGGGGGGCCCAGAGACCCAGTACTTC.

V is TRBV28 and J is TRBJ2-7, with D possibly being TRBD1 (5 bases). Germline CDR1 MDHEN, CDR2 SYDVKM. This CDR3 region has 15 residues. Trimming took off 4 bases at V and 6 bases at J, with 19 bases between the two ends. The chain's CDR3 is CASSSSETARTEQYF. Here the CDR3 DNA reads TGTGCCAGCAGTTCCTCCGAGACAGCTCGGACCGAGCAGTACTTC.

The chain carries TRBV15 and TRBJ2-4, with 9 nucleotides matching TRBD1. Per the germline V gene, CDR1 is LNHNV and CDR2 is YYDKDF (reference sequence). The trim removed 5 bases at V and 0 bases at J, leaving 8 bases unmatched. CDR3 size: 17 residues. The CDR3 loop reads CATSPGQGRTAKNIQYF. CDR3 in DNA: TGTGCCACCAGCCCTGGACAGGGGAGAACAGCCAAAAACATTCAGTACTTC.

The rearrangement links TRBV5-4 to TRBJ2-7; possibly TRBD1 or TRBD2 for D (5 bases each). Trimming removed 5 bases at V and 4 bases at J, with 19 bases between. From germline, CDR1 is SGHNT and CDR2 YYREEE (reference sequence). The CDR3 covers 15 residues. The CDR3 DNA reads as TGTGCCAGCAGTCTCGGGGCTAGCAGATCGTACGAGCAGTACTTC. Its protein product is CASSLGASRSYEQYF.

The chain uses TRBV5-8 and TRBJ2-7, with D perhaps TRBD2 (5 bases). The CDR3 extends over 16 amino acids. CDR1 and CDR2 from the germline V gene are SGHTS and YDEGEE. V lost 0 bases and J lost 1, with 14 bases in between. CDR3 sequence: CASSLADGGFSYEQYF. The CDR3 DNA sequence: TGTGCCAGCAGCTTGGCGGATGGAGGATTTTCCTACGAGCAGTACTTC.